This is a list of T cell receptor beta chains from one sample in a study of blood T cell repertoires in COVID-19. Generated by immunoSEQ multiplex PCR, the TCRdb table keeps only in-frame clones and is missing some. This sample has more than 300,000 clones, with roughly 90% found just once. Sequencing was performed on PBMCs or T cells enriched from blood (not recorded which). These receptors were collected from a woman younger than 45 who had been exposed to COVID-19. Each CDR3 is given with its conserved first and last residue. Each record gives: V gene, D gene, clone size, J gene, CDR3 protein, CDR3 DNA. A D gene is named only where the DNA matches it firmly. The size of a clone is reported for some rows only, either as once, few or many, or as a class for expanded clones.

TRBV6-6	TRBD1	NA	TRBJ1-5	CASTSDRQYQPQHF	TGTGCCAGCACCTCGGACAGGCAATATCAGCCCCAGCATTTT
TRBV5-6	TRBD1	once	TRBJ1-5	CASSFGTVNQPQHF	TGTGCCAGCAGCTTCGGGACAGTCAATCAGCCCCAGCATTTT
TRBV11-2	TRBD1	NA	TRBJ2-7	CASSLRDRAYEQYF	TGTGCCAGCAGCTTAAGGGACAGAGCCTACGAGCAGTACTTC
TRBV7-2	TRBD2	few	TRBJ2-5	CASSLGSRSGGAKETQYF	TGTGCCAGCAGCTTAGGGTCCCGTAGCGGGGGGGCCAAAGAGACCCAGTACTTC
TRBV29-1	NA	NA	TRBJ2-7	CSVEEQPYEQYF	TGCAGCGTTGAGGAACAGCCCTACGAGCAGTACTTC
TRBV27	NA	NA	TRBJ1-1	CASSLVTNTEAFF	TGTGCCAGCAGCTTGGTCACAAACACTGAAGCTTTCTTT
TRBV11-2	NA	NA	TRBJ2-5	CASSFWGPGSEETQYF	TGTGCCAGCAGCTTCTGGGGCCCAGGGTCGGAGGAGACCCAGTACTTC
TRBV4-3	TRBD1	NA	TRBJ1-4	CASSQDVQGARYEKLFF	TGCGCCAGCAGCCAAGATGTCCAGGGGGCGCGGTATGAAAAACTGTTTTTT
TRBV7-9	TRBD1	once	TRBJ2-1	CASSLTGGYNEQFF	TGTGCCAGCAGCTTAACAGGGGGCTACAATGAGCAGTTCTTC
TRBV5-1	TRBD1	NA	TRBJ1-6	CASSPGTGDNSPLHF	TGCGCCAGCAGCCCCGGGACAGGGGATAATTCACCCCTCCACTTT
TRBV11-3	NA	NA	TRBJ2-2	CASSISRDRGELFF	TGTGCCAGCAGCATTAGCCGCGACAGGGGGGAGCTGTTTTTT
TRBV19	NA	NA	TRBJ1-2	CASSIVATYNYGYTF	TGTGCCAGTAGTATAGTCGCCACCTATAACTATGGCTACACCTTC
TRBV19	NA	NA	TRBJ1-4	CASSPLTSRIEKLFF	TGTGCCAGTAGTCCTCTGACCTCGAGGATTGAAAAACTGTTTTTT
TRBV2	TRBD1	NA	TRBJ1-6	CASSGGQLLYSPLHF	TGTGCCAGCAGTGGGGGACAGCTACTCTATTCACCCCTCCACTTT
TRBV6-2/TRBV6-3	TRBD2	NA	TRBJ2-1	CASSPTSGGGDEQFF	TGTGCCAGCAGTCCAACTAGCGGGGGTGGTGATGAGCAGTTCTTC
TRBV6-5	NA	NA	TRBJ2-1	CASSLNRDYGEQFF	TGTGCCAGCAGTCTCAACAGGGACTACGGTGAGCAGTTCTTC
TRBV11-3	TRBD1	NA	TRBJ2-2	CASQNNRGTGELFF	TGTGCCAGCCAGAATAACAGGGGCACCGGGGAGCTGTTTTTT
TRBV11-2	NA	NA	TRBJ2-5	CASSFSVARIGETQYF	TGTGCCAGCAGCTTTTCTGTCGCCAGGATTGGGGAGACCCAGTACTTC
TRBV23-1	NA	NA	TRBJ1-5	CASPARESYSNQPQHF	TGCGCCAGCCCCGCTCGGGAATCTTATAGCAATCAGCCCCAGCATTTT
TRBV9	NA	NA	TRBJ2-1	CASSVGEPGEQFF	TGTGCCAGCAGCGTGGGAGAACCCGGGGAGCAGTTCTTC
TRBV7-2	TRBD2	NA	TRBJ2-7	CASSSRGVYEQYF	TGTGCCAGCAGTTCCCGGGGGGTGTACGAGCAGTACTTC
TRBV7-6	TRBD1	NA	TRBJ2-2	CASSLAGTGYTGELFF	TGTGCCAGCAGCTTAGCCGGGACAGGGTACACCGGGGAGCTGTTTTTT
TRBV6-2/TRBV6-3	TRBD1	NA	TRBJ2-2	CASSNTGGGDTGELFF	TGTGCCAGCAGTAACACAGGGGGCGGCGACACCGGGGAGCTGTTTTTT
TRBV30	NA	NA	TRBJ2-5	CASTNTTSRGGTQYF	TGTGCCTCCACTAACACGACCTCCCGGGGTGGTACCCAGTACTTC
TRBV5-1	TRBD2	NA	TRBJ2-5	CASSSPRTSGGTPFQETQYF	TGCGCCAGCAGCTCGCCGAGGACTAGCGGGGGGACACCATTCCAAGAGACCCAGTACTTC
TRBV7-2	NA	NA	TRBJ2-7	CASSLRRASYEQYF	TGTGCCAGCAGCCTGCGCAGGGCCTCCTACGAGCAGTACTTC
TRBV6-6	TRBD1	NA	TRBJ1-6	CASSRNRGSSYNSPLHF	TGTGCCAGCAGTCGCAACAGGGGGAGCTCCTATAATTCACCCCTCCACTTT
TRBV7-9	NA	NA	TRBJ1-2	CATNSGKYGYTF	TGTGCCACCAACTCAGGGAAATATGGCTACACCTTC
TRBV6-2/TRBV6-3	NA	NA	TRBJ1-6	CASSLGEGHSPLHF	TGTGCCAGCAGCCTCGGGGAGGGTCATTCACCCCTCCACTTT
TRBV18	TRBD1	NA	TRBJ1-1	CASSSYWTGASGTEAFF	TGTGCCAGCTCATCTTACTGGACAGGGGCGAGTGGCACTGAAGCTTTCTTT
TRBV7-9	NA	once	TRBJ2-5	CASRRETQYF	TGTGCCAGCAGGCGGGAGACCCAGTACTTC
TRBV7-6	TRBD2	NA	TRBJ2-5	CASSLGLAGGLKYQETQYF	TGTGCCAGCAGCTTAGGACTAGCGGGGGGCCTAAAGTATCAAGAGACCCAGTACTTC
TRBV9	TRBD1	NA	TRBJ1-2	CASSPRQGSSANYGYTF	TGTGCCAGCAGCCCCCGACAGGGGAGCTCAGCTAACTATGGCTACACCTTC
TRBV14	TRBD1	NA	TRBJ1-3	CASSQTGGYSGNTIYF	TGTGCCAGCAGCCAAACAGGGGGCTACTCTGGAAACACCATATATTTT
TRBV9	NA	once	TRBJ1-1	CASSALVGGSEAFF	TGTGCCAGCAGCGCACTTGTGGGGGGTTCTGAAGCTTTCTTT
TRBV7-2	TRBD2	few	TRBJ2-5	CASSLGTSGGMGETQYF	TGTGCCAGCAGCCTTGGTACTAGCGGGGGGATGGGAGAGACCCAGTACTTC
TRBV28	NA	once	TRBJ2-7	CATVAGFLSYEQYF	TGTGCCACCGTCGCGGGATTCCTCTCCTACGAGCAGTACTTC
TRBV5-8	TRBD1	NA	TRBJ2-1	CASSSRLDRGSNEQFF	TGTGCCAGCAGCAGCCGGTTGGACAGGGGGAGCAATGAGCAGTTCTTC
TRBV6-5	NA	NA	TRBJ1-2	CASSYSQGPGYTF	TGTGCCAGCAGTTACTCACAGGGCCCTGGCTACACCTTC
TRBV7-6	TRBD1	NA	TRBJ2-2	CASTRGPNTGELFF	TGTGCCAGCACCAGGGGGCCGAACACCGGGGAGCTGTTTTTT
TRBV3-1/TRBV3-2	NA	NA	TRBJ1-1	CASSQVEMNTEAFF	TGTGCCAGCAGCCAGGTTGAGATGAACACTGAAGCTTTCTTT
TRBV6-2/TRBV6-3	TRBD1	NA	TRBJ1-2	CASSPGTGVYGYTF	TGTGCCAGCAGTCCCGGGACAGGAGTCTATGGCTACACCTTC
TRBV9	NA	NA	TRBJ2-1	CASSVGMGPSSYNEQFF	TGTGCCAGCAGCGTAGGGATGGGGCCGTCTTCCTACAATGAGCAGTTCTTC
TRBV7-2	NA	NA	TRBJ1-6	CASSLVGGSPLHF	TGTGCCAGCAGCTTAGTAGGGGGATCACCCCTCCACTTT
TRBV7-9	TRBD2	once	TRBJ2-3	CASSAKSGEAWDTQYF	TGTGCCAGCAGCGCAAAGAGCGGGGAGGCGTGGGATACGCAGTATTTT
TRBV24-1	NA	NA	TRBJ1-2	CATSDESAEDGYTF	TGTGCCACCAGTGATGAATCGGCCGAGGATGGCTACACCTTC